This TCR beta chain was sequenced in a study of CD8 T cell repertoires and HIV-1 epitope variants. As for the study in general: Controls were a CMV, EBV and flu pool, Ebola AY9, and no peptide. Enriched T cells were co-cultured with equal autologous T cell-negative cells. IL-2, IL-7 and IL-15 were added on days 3 and 7 of roughly 10-day cultures.

Sequenced by immunoSEQ multiplex PCR; TCRdb stores in-frame clones only, minus some. The sample records 1,700 or so clones, about 70% being singletons. In germline, CDR1 is MNHEY, CDR2 SMNVEV (reference sequence). CDR3 length equals 18 residues. The V and J ends lost 4 bases and 2 bases, in that order; junction bases with no gene match: 10. As regards this clone: Its target is not known.

V is TRBV27 and J is TRBJ2-2; 10 bases agree with TRBD2. Sequencing was carried out using cultured CD8+ T cells derived from PBMCs. The source is a male donor with HIV. CDR3 amino acids: CASSSTTTSGNNTGELFF. The CDR3 coding sequence is TGTGCCAGCAGTTCAACGACAACTAGCGGGAACAACACCGGGGAGCTGTTTTTT.